A selection of T cell receptor beta chains follows, all from one sample in a study of read filtering for tumor transcriptome and immune sequencing. MiXCR was run by TCRdb on the reads, yielding one entry per CDR3 protein. The data hold tens of thousands of distinct CDR3 sequences, with roughly 18% observed a single time. The sample consisted of a population of CD138-negative cells sorted from bone marrow. Receptors were obtained from a donor at least 40 years old with multiple myeloma. Each CDR3 is given with its conserved first and last residue. The order of the fields is D gene, J gene, clone size, V gene, CDR3 protein, CDR3 DNA. The D gene is left open where the match is weak. For some rows the clone size is stated as once, few or many, or as a class when expanded; others skip it.

>-|TRBJ2-2|few|TRBV7-3
CASSPSRGNTGELFF
TGTGCCAGCAGCCCCTCAAGGGGAAACACCGGGGAGCTGTTTTTT
>TRBD1|TRBJ1-2|-|TRBV6-4
CASRPTGDYGYTF
TGTGCCAGCAGACCAACAGGGGACTATGGCTACACCTTC
>TRBD1|TRBJ1-2|few|TRBV5-1
CASSSDREHGYTF
TGCGCCAGCAGCTCCGACAGGGAACATGGCTACACCTTC
>TRBD2|TRBJ2-7|many|TRBV20-1
CSASSSGGESYEQYF
TGCAGTGCTAGTTCTAGCGGGGGGGAATCCTACGAGCAGTACTTC
>TRBD2|TRBJ2-4|few|TRBV12-3/TRBV12-4
CASSYAGGISKNIQYF
TGTGCCAGCAGTTACGCGGGGGGGATTTCCAAAAACATTCAGTACTTC
>-|TRBJ1-1|many|TRBV6-1
CASDRSPTNTEAFF
TGTGCCAGCGACAGGAGCCCGACGAACACTGAAGCTTTCTTT
>-|TRBJ2-5|many|TRBV3-1
CASSQDAQTQYF
TGTGCCAGCAGCCAAGATGCACAGACCCAGTACTTC
>-|TRBJ2-3|many|TRBV3-1
CASSQDGQLRGDTQYF
TGTGCCAGCAGCCAAGATGGTCAGCTCCGAGGCGATACGCAGTATTTT
>-|TRBJ1-3|-|TRBV3-1
CASSQDWGFISGNTIYF
TGTGCCAGCAGCCAAGATTGGGGGTTTATCTCTGGAAACACCATATATTTT
>-|TRBJ1-2|many|TRBV20-1
CSARFRSEKYGYTF
TGCAGTGCTAGATTTCGGTCCGAGAAGTATGGCTACACCTTC
>-|TRBJ2-5|few|TRBV10-2
CASSELAGAKLTQYF
TGCGCCAGCAGTGAATTGGCGGGGGCCAAGTTGACCCAGTACTTC
>TRBD2|TRBJ2-3|many|TRBV29-1
CSARGAGVDTQYF
TGCAGCGCCAGGGGAGCGGGAGTAGATACGCAGTATTTT
>-|TRBJ2-5|many|TRBV2
CATTASQEAQYF
TGTGCCACCACAGCGTCCCAAGAGGCCCAGTACTTC
>TRBD1|TRBJ1-6|many|TRBV11-2
CASSWGQGNNSPLHF
TGTGCCAGCAGCTGGGGACAGGGGAATAATTCACCCCTCCACTTT
>-|TRBJ2-2|many|TRBV19
CASNKGAPNTGELFF
TGTGCCAGTAATAAAGGGGCTCCGAACACCGGGGAGCTGTTTTTT
>-|TRBJ2-5|few|TRBV3-1
CASSQGGVETQYF
TGTGCCAGCAGCCAAGGCGGGGTCGAGACCCAGTACTTC
>-|TRBJ2-7|many|TRBV29-1
CSVRGPYEQYF
TGCAGCGTTCGAGGGCCCTACGAGCAGTACTTC
>-|TRBJ1-5|many|TRBV12-3/TRBV12-4
CASSFGNQPQHF
TGTGCCAGCAGTTTTGGCAATCAGCCCCAGCATTTT
>-|TRBJ1-6|-|TRBV12-3/TRBV12-4
CAGSLYEGRTPLHF
TGTGCCGGCAGTTTATATGAAGGCAGGACACCCCTCCACTTT
>TRBD1|TRBJ1-1|many|TRBV29-1
CSVLTQGAVTEAFF
TGCAGCGTCTTAACACAGGGGGCCGTCACTGAAGCTTTCTTT
>TRBD1|TRBJ1-1|many|TRBV6-5
CASREQGPGTEAFF
TGTGCCAGCAGAGAACAGGGGCCGGGTACTGAAGCTTTCTTT
>-|TRBJ1-3|few|TRBV6-1
CASSERGGGHTIYF
TGTGCCAGCAGTGAAAGGGGGGGGGGCCACACCATATATTTT
>-|TRBJ1-1|many|TRBV20-1
CSLWRNTEAFF
TGCAGCCTCTGGCGGAACACTGAAGCTTTCTTT
>-|TRBJ1-1|-|TRBV12-3/TRBV12-4
CASSVKPNTEAFF
TGTGCCAGCAGTGTAAAACCGAACACTGAAGCTTTCTTT
>TRBD1|TRBJ1-5|many|TRBV20-1
CSARIQGVGQPQHF
TGCAGTGCTAGAATACAGGGGGTGGGGCAGCCCCAGCATTTT
>-|TRBJ2-1|many|TRBV20-1
CSARMEGLSISSYNEQFF
TGCAGTGCTAGAATGGAGGGATTAAGCATCAGCTCCTACAATGAGCAGTTCTTC
>-|TRBJ2-5|many|TRBV7-9
CASSLAVTEETQYF
TGTGCCAGCAGCTTAGCCGTTACAGAAGAGACCCAGTACTTC
>-|TRBJ2-5|many|TRBV6-1
CASSARQVQETQYF
TGTGCCAGCAGTGCCAGACAAGTTCAAGAGACCCAGTACTTC
>-|TRBJ2-5|many|TRBV7-9
CASTVGAQETQYF
TGTGCCAGCACTGTAGGGGCACAAGAGACCCAGTACTTC
>-|TRBJ2-3|many|TRBV28
CASSFRRKGGDTQYF
TGTGCCAGCAGTTTTCGTCGGAAGGGGGGAGATACGCAGTATTTT
>-|TRBJ1-3|few|TRBV20-1
CSALFFGSGNTIYF
TGCAGTGCCCTCTTTTTCGGTTCTGGAAACACCATATATTTT
>TRBD2|TRBJ2-5|-|TRBV20-1
CSASPSGTREEAQYF
TGCAGTGCTAGCCCCTCCGGGACTAGGGAAGAGGCCCAGTACTTC
>-|TRBJ2-5|many|TRBV11-3
CASSSLVGETQYF
TGTGCCAGCAGCTCCCTAGTCGGAGAGACCCAGTACTTC
>-|TRBJ2-2|many|TRBV5-1
CASSLENFPPGELFF
TGCGCCAGCAGCTTGGAAAACTTCCCTCCCGGGGAGCTGTTTTTT
>TRBD1|TRBJ1-6|few|TRBV23-1
CASKYRGNSPLHF
TGCGCCAGCAAGTACAGGGGTAATTCACCCCTCCACTTT
>TRBD1|TRBJ2-2|-|TRBV5-4
CASSLRTGGTGELFF
TGTGCCAGCAGCCTTCGGACAGGGGGCACCGGGGAGCTGTTTTTT
>-|TRBJ2-1|many|TRBV5-1
CASSLGAGPYNEQFF
TGCGCCAGCAGCTTGGGCGCGGGACCCTACAATGAGCAGTTCTTC
>TRBD1|TRBJ1-1|-|TRBV20-1
CSARDLVRQGAANTEAFF
TGCAGTGCTAGAGATCTAGTTCGGCAGGGGGCGGCGAACACTGAAGCTTTCTTT
>TRBD2|TRBJ2-1|-|TRBV29-1
CSVGPSGGYNEQFF
TGCAGCGTTGGCCCGAGCGGGGGTTACAATGAGCAGTTCTTC
>-|TRBJ2-3|many|TRBV19
CATENPFTDTQYF
TGTGCCACAGAAAACCCGTTCACAGATACGCAGTATTTT
>-|TRBJ1-6|many|TRBV4-2
CASSQGWQQNSPLHF
TGTGCCAGCAGTCAAGGGTGGCAGCAGAATTCACCCCTCCACTTT
>-|TRBJ2-7|many|TRBV2
CASSLTNGVGQYF
TGTGCCAGCAGTTTAACTAACGGCGTGGGGCAGTACTTC
>-|TRBJ1-1|-|TRBV27
CASSPPGRAEAFF
TGTGCCAGCAGTCCCCCGGGTCGGGCTGAAGCTTTCTTT
>-|TRBJ2-3|many|TRBV20-1
CSAMGQSTDTQYF
TGCAGTGCTATGGGGCAGAGCACAGATACGCAGTATTTT
>-|TRBJ2-7|many|TRBV13
CASSFRGSYEQYF
TGTGCCAGCAGCTTCCGGGGGTCGTACGAGCAGTACTTC
>-|TRBJ1-4|many|TRBV30
CAWGLGGSNEKLFF
TGTGCCTGGGGCCTAGGGGGTTCTAATGAAAAACTGTTTTTT
>-|TRBJ2-1|many|TRBV29-1
CSGGVDYNEQFF
TGCAGCGGGGGGGTTGACTACAATGAGCAGTTCTTC
>-|TRBJ2-7|many|TRBV4-1
CASSQGGRSEQYF
TGCGCCAGCAGCCAAGGAGGCCGAAGCGAGCAGTACTTC
>-|TRBJ2-1|many|TRBV7-3
CASSRPYNEQFF
TGTGCCAGCAGTCGGCCTTACAATGAGCAGTTCTTC
>-|TRBJ1-1|many|TRBV29-1
CSVELGVGTEAFF
TGCAGCGTTGAACTGGGCGTGGGAACTGAAGCTTTCTTT
>TRBD2|TRBJ2-3|many|TRBV7-2
CASSLGLADTDTQYF
TGTGCCAGCAGCTTAGGACTAGCAGACACAGATACGCAGTATTTT
>-|TRBJ2-7|once|TRBV19
CASSLMGGTTSYEQYF
TGTGCCAGTAGTCTAATGGGCGGGACCACCTCCTACGAGCAGTACTTC
>-|TRBJ2-5|many|TRBV5-1
CASSIAGTEKETQYF
TGCGCCAGCAGCATCGCCGGGACCGAAAAAGAGACCCAGTACTTC